This T cell receptor (beta chain) comes out of a study of regulatory T cells in long-lasting Graves disease. The V gene's germline CDR1 is MGHRA and CDR2 YSYEKL. Trimming pared 3 bases from V and 7 bases from J, leaving 15 bases between. CDR3 length equals 14 residues. The table lists this clonotype with a few counts. Arm-PCR of CDR3 regions and iRepertoire HTBI primers were the basis on which TCR beta libraries were built. MiXCR, run by TCRdb on the multiplex PCR reads, gives a single entry per CDR3 protein. The sample consists of 400,000 to 500,000 distinct CDR3 sequences, 15% of them appearing once. Regarding time point: newly diagnosed GD, antithyroid drugs for less than 3 months. PBMC-derived RNA was used for the TCR library. Graves' disease diagnosis followed American Thyroid Association guidelines. The same data also went into a second study, on T cells in Graves' hyperthyroidism and ophthalmopathy.

This clonotype originated in a woman aged 30 to 39 with Graves disease. The rearrangement joins TRBV4-1 to TRBJ2-5, with TRBD2 as a possible D gene (6 bases). The sample in question was peripheral blood mononuclear cells (PBMCs), obtained at new diagnosis, from a patient treated with antithyroid drugs. The CDR3 DNA reads as TGCGCCAGCAGCCAGGCGGGACGGTCTTTGACCCAGTACTTC. Amino acid sequence: CASSQAGRSLTQYF.